This TCR beta chain comes out of a study of cytomegalovirus exposure and HLA in healthy donors (dated by TCRdb to 2015 to 2018). For context, the study as a whole: An earlier analysis of approximately 640 of the donors reported about 250 Gb of sequence data and around 120 million unique TCR beta sequences from 150 million to 200 million T cells. All discovery cohort repertoires had been generated on a single sequencing platform. A later genetic analysis used genome-wide SNP genotypes for about 60% of the roughly 700 donors, treating that subset as a discovery cohort. Around 300 gigabases of sequencing data and 70 million to 100 million unique TCR sequences were included in an early release covering several hundred HLA-typed donors. Among 300 to 500 genotyped donors of the cohort, an average of approximately 240,000 unique TCR beta nucleotide sequences was sequenced per donor, of which 15% to 20% were non-productive. A handful of DR-DQ haplotypes were handled as single units for association and clustering because linkage in the cohort was strong. The later analysis used no new phenotypic data to find candidate immune exposures, relying instead on TCR beta sequences and their occurrence across donors. Typing coverage varied by locus: roughly 620-630 donors for A, B, C, DRB1 and DQB1; approximately 560 for DQA1; approximately 610 for DPA1; 450 to 480 for DPB1. The study profiled the T cell repertoires of fewer than 850 subjects by immunosequencing and related them to cytomegalovirus serostatus. High-throughput TCR immunosequencing, statistical association of individual TCRs with disease status, and machine learning were combined to predict cytomegalovirus infection status. Class I and class II HLA loci were covered by the typing at four-digit resolution. A later analysis re-analyzed previously published TCR beta repertoires from 500 to 700 donors and added high-resolution HLA genotyping to study TCR occurrence patterns. A separate validation cohort of approximately 120 different subjects was used in addition to the roughly 640-subject first cohort. The study aimed to test whether cataloging public T cell receptors could reveal signatures of past pathogen exposure. In an earlier analysis of 500 to 650 of the donors, high-throughput TCR beta sequencing was used to judge whether each TCR beta V gene segment behaved as functional or pseudogenic. Donor age, sex, ethnicity and CMV serostatus were compiled together with the repertoire data. The genetic ancestry cluster associated with self-reported Caucasian donors included 80% to 90% of the roughly 410 genotyped donors. What the study reported, not specific to this receptor: When HLA alleles, especially DR and DQ, strongly co-occurred, attributing TCR associations to individual alleles was difficult. In an earlier analysis of approximately 590 of the donors, most TCR beta V segments were observed in productive rearrangements about 90% or about 30% of the time, broadly matching IMGT annotations. Across donors, most TCR sequences were observed very rarely, whereas some public TCRs were present in many individuals. A cluster of highly shared sequence variants was judged likely to represent a technical artifact of the sequencing pipeline. A total of 164 TCR beta chains were listed by the study as associated with cytomegalovirus. The classifier was reported to diagnose cytomegalovirus status with high specificity and sensitivity in both the original and validation cohorts. A later analysis associated 15,000 to 20,000 TCR beta sequences with specific HLA alleles at a false discovery rate of 0.05. Sequencing depth was assumed to be roughly uniform across donors in the presence/absence analyses, though that assumption may not hold. The only immune exposure information available for the cohort was CMV serostatus. According to the authors, the approach could potentially be generalized to other disease states and immunological phenotypes. Because counts were too low, around 17 rarely observed V segments, including chromosome 9 orphons, were left out of the earlier analysis of about 500 of the donors. A later genetic analysis reported fewer N-insertions in productive TCRs among donors in an Asian-associated ancestry cluster than the approximately 670-donor mean. Because the 87-base-pair reads could not distinguish some IMGT-functional V segments, including TRBV6-2 and TRBV6-3, those segments were excluded. Compared with equally common non-associated chains, HLA-associated TCR beta chains in a later analysis were more clonally expanded and had lower generation probabilities. In a later analysis, TCR association rates were found to vary across HLA loci, with the most associated TCRs seen for DRB1 alleles and the fewest for HLA-C alleles. Correlated functional status among segregating V segments might be attributable to linkage disequilibrium, but an unknown experimental factor could not be ruled out. Three of the identified cytomegalovirus-associated TCR beta chains were confirmed in vitro to be specific for cytomegalovirus antigens. The cohort was sequenced for TCR beta chains only, and without alpha or paired-chain data the features that could be detected were limited. V-gene and J-gene trimming of TCR beta chains was associated with a missense DCLRE1C variant in a later genetic analysis, and the association was replicated in an independent cohort. Most CMV-associated TCR beta chains appeared to be HLA-restricted in a later analysis, and the HLA associations seemed to be driven largely by CMV exposure. Because HLA typing was unavailable for some donors at each locus, only the typed subset was used in association tests. A further reported finding was that TCR beta sequences accurately predicted the HLA-A and HLA-B alleles for most subjects in the first cohort. A later analysis reported that several top co-occurrence clusters appeared linked to parvovirus B19, influenza, CMV and Epstein-Barr virus.

Concerning this clone itself: Its antigen is unknown. No much larger clone is present one base from it, and per-base qualities are unavailable.

The library came from the immunoSEQ multiplex PCR assay. For the multiplex PCR, a mixture combining 60 forward primers for TCR Vbeta segments and 13 reverse primers for TCR Jbeta segments was used. Amplification of the CDR3 region of rearranged TCR beta genes was performed with a multiplex PCR assay on genomic DNA. The amplified TCR beta libraries were sequenced on the Illumina HiSeq System as 87-base-pair reads. As for the authors' bioinformatics: A later analysis counted some 74 million unique TCR beta chains across the 500 to 850 repertoires, and roughly 11 million of these chains were shared by at least two donors. Raw reads were error-corrected and collapsed into unique sequences with a nearest-neighbor algorithm that merged closely related sequences to remove PCR and sequencing errors. V, D and J gene segments were assigned by aligning CDR3 sequences to IMGT reference sequences. For a sequence to be retained, at least a six-nucleotide match to both a V gene segment and a J gene segment was required. Rearrangements were classified as productive when the CDR3 lacked stop codons and remained in frame with V and J, and all other rearrangements were classified as non-productive. CDR3 was defined by IMGT convention, running from the second conserved V-encoded cysteine to the conserved J-encoded phenylalanine. In an earlier analysis of 500 to 650 of the donors, sequences lacking an unambiguous match to a single V gene segment were excluded. In an earlier analysis of some 590 of the donors, V segments were called functional above 56.7% productive rearrangements and were called segregating when the between-donor standard deviation exceeded 5%. A statistical classification framework was developed to diagnose cytomegalovirus status using the catalog of TCR beta chain sequences. In a later analysis, V and J genes were assigned by comparing TCR nucleotide sequences against IMGT/GENE-DB human TR gene sequences. Using the TCRdist pipeline, a later analysis assigned CDR3 sequences along with most-parsimonious VDJ recombination scenarios. In a later analysis, each TCR beta chain was defined by its CDR3 amino acid sequence together with its V-gene family, and reads without a unique V-gene family were excluded. As a way to deal with suspected cross-contamination and a sequencing artifact, a later analysis dropped under 600 nucleotide sequences that were highly shared and had low generation probability. In a later analysis, a clonal expansion index for each public chain was calculated from normalized within-repertoire ranks of inferred template counts. Generation probabilities in a later analysis came from a VDJ recombination model fitted to out-of-frame rearrangements, and those results were checked against IGoR. Hypergeometric tests were used in a later analysis to score TCR-TCR, TCR-HLA and TCR-CMV co-occurrence, with a repertoire-size bias correction applied to the TCR pairs. A later analysis estimated false discovery rates by permuting HLA or CMV assignments 20 times. In a later analysis, co-occurring TCRs were grouped with DBSCAN, and TCRdist sequence similarity was added when clustering was performed within HLA-allele-positive subsets. Repertoires with fewer than 30,000 or more than 120,000 public chains were left out of co-occurrence clustering, as were five repertoires with anomalous nucleotide sharing. Drawn from immuneACCESS, this table holds only the in-frame rearrangements with V and J called that TCRdb kept. Clones are partly lost; checked studies trace under half to an unresolved V gene and leave the rest unexplained. V and J calls and clone size are as listed in that table; D and trimming were resolved from the DNA. This sample is represented by about 140,000 clones; around nine tenths of them were singletons. The leading ten clones occupy 4.5% to 6.5% of the sample.

In total, 600 or so healthy bone marrow donors made up the cohort. Cohort members were all nominally healthy when sampled, although unrecorded immune exposures were likely present. The donor was CMV seronegative and belonged to the group of 352 seronegative cohort members. A peripheral blood sample was provided by each donor, and peripheral blood mononuclear cells were used for TCR beta sequencing. The Qiagen DNeasy Blood Extraction Kit was used to extract genomic DNA from the blood cell samples. V is shortened by 5 bases, J by 5 bases, and the region joining them spans 12 bases. CDR1 and CDR2 are drawn from the germline V gene: MNHEY, SVGAGI. CDR3 length: 13 amino acids, cysteine to phenylalanine. The retained sequence is limited to the CDR3, 39 bases, with the frame set at the first base.

This clonotype originated in a woman aged 25 to 39 in good health and CMV-seronegative. Sequencing was done on a sample of PBMCs. The chain is assembled from TRBV6-5 and TRBJ1-1; TRBD1 might be the D gene, on 5 matching bases. This receptor has the CDR3 CASSESGNTEAFF. The DNA is TGTGCCAGCAGTGAATCAGGGAATACTGAAGCTTTCTTT.